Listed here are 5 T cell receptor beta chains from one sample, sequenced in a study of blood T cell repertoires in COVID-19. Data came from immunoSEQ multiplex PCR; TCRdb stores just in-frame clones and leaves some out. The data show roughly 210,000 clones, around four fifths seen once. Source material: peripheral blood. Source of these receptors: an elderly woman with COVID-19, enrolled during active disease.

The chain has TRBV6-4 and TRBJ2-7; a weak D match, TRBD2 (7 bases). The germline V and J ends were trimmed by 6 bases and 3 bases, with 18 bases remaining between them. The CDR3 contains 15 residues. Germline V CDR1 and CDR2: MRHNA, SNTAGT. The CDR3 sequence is CASSPQGGAFYEQYF. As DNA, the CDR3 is TGTGCCAGCAGCCCACAAGGGGGGGCTTTCTACGAGCAGTACTTC.

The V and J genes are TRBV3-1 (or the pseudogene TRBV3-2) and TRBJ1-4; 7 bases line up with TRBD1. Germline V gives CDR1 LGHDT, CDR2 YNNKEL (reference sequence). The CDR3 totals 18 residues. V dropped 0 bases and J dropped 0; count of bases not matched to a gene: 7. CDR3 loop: CASSQERGTAATNEKLFF. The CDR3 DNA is TGTGCCAGCAGCCAAGAAAGGGGGACAGCTGCAACTAATGAAAAACTGTTTTTT.

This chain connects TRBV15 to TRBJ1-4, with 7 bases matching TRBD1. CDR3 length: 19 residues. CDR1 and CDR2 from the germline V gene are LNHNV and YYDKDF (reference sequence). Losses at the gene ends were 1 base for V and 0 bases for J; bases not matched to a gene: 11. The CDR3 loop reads CATSRGRLGDRATNEKLFF. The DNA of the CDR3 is TGTGCCACCAGCAGAGGACGGTTAGGGGACAGAGCAACTAATGAAAAACTGTTTTTT.

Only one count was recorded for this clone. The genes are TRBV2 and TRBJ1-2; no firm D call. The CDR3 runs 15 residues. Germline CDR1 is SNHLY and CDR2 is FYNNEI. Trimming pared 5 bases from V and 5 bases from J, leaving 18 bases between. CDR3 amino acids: CASSFPRQPLYGYTF. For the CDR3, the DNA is TGTGCCAGCAGTTTCCCTAGGCAGCCTTTGTATGGCTACACCTTC.

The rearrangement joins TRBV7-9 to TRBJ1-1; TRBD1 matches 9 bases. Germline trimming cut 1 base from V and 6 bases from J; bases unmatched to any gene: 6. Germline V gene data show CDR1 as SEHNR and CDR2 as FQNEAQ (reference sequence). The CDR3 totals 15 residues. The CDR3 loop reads CASSLDGTGKAEAFF. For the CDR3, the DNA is TGTGCCAGCAGCTTAGATGGGACAGGGAAAGCTGAAGCTTTCTTT.